These 9 T cell receptor beta chains share one sample of origin, sequenced in a study of blood T cell repertoires in COVID-19. Sequencing was performed with immunoSEQ multiplex PCR; in TCRdb, only in-frame clones are kept and a portion is missing. The sample carries under 300,000 clones, roughly four fifths recorded once. Material: peripheral blood. Receptors originate from a woman aged 18-35 years with acute or convalescent COVID-19.

The chain recombines TRBV19 with TRBJ2-7; 8 nucleotides align to TRBD2. This CDR3 spans 16 amino acids. Trimming cost V 6 bases and J 6 bases; bases outside gene matches: 16. Germline loops: CDR1 LNHDA, CDR2 SQIVND (reference sequence). For the CDR3, the DNA is TGTGCCAGTAGCGCACAGGTAGCGGGGCCTTTCGGCGAGCAGTACTTC. It yields the protein CASSAQVAGPFGEQYF.

V usage is TRBV12-5 and J usage is TRBJ2-7; tentative D call: TRBD2 (5 bases). This CDR3 has 15 amino acids. Per the germline V gene, CDR1 is LGHNT and CDR2 is FRNRAP. With 3 bases removed from V and 3 bases from J, the gap between germline ends came to 15 bases. As DNA, the CDR3 is TGTGCTAGTGGTTTAGCGGCAGACCTAATCTACGAGCAGTACTTC. Translated, it gives CASGLAADLIYEQYF.

This clone was detected ten times or more. The chain links TRBV2 to TRBJ1-3; maybe TRBD1 (6 bases). The CDR3 length is 17 residues. Trimming shortened V by 2 bases and J by 0 bases, and 14 bases separated the two germline ends. Per germline, CDR1 SNHLY and CDR2 FYNNEI. The CDR3 DNA reads as TGTGCCAGCAGTGAATGGCCCCGGGACACCTCTGGAAACACCATATATTTT. Translation gives CASSEWPRDTSGNTIYF.

The chain joins TRBV19 to TRBJ2-1; 7 nucleotides agree with TRBD2. CDR1 and CDR2 (germline): LNHDA, SQIVND (reference sequence). Germline trimming cut 3 bases from V and 3 bases from J; bases unmatched to any gene: 2. CDR3 size: 14 residues. The CDR3 here is CASSIGGSYNEQFF. For the CDR3, the DNA is TGTGCCAGTAGTATTGGCGGGAGCTACAATGAGCAGTTCTTC.

J is TRBJ1-3 and V is TRBV7-2; D unclear. Trimming shortened V by 6 bases and J by 2 bases, and 8 bases separated the two germline ends. The length of the CDR3 is 13 residues. Germline V gene sequence: CDR1 SGHTA, CDR2 FQGNSA. CDR3 nucleotides: TGTGCCAGCAGGGAAACTACTGGAAACACCATATATTTT. This sequence encodes CASRETTGNTIYF.

This chain uses TRBV11-2 with TRBJ2-5; perhaps TRBD1 as D (6 bases). The length of the CDR3 is 17 residues. The ends were cut back, 4 bases at V and 7 bases at J, with 25 bases in the middle. Germline CDR1 SGHAT, CDR2 FQNNGV. CDR3 coding DNA: TGTGCCAGCAGCTCCTTTCATGTCGACAGGACAATGGGGACCCAGTACTTC. Its protein is CASSSFHVDRTMGTQYF. Drawing the rest from reference TRBV11-2 and TRBJ2-5, the complete variable domain is EAGVAQSPRYKIIEKRQSVAFWCNPISGHATLYWYQQILGQGPKLLIQFQNNGVVDDSQLPKDRFSAERLKGVDSTLKIQPAKLEDSAVYLCASSSFHVDRTMGTQYFGPGTRLLVL.

The chain links TRBV9 to TRBJ1-1; possibly TRBD1 for D (6 bases). CDR1 SGDLS and CDR2 YYNGEE come from the germline V gene. The V end lost 3 bases, the J end lost 1 base, and 13 bases lay between the germline ends. The CDR3 runs to 15 residues. The CDR3, as DNA: TGTGCCAGCAGCGCCCGGGACATCCCGAACACTGAAGCTTTCTTT. It codes for CASSARDIPNTEAFF.

The rearrangement uses TRBV5-8 and TRBJ1-1; TRBD1 agrees at 10 bases. The V gene's germline CDR1 is SGHTS and CDR2 YDEGEE. The CDR3 is made up of 15 amino acids. Unmatched junction bases numbered 8, after V lost 4 bases and J lost 5 bases. The CDR3 loop reads CASSQTGGYGTEAFF. The CDR3 DNA sequence: TGTGCCAGCAGCCAGACAGGGGGCTATGGTACTGAAGCTTTCTTT.

This chain links TRBV9 with TRBJ2-7; D may be TRBD2 (5 bases). Trimming took off 6 bases at V and 4 bases at J, with 17 bases between the two ends. The CDR3 has 14 residues. CDR1 is SGDLS and CDR2 is YYNGEE in the germline V gene. The chain's CDR3 is CASNPGAEQYEQYF. The CDR3 nucleotides are TGTGCCAGCAACCCCGGAGCGGAACAATACGAGCAGTACTTC.